Detailed here is one T cell receptor beta chain. The data were obtained in a study of blood T cell repertoires in COVID-19. Background on the study: Researchers got acute and convalescent COVID-19 samples from the United States, Italy and Spain.

Germline CDR1 is SGHNT and CDR2 is YENEEA. The CDR3 loop spans 17 amino acids. V lost 5 bases, J lost 3 bases, and 5 bases stayed unmatched. Original handling: By means of reference gene primer amplification, nucleated cell counts were estimated. The repertoire was sequenced with immunoSEQ multiplex PCR; TCRdb's copy has only in-frame clones and lacks some. V and J calls and clone size follow that table, whereas D and trimming were derived from the DNA. The sample yields around 230,000 clones, 81% seen once. The rearrangement joins TRBV11-3 to TRBJ2-3; 16 bases match TRBD2. This receptor was identified in a woman aged 80 or older with acute or convalescent COVID-19. Material: peripheral blood. CDR3 coding DNA: TGTGCCAGCAGCCCGGGGACTAGCGGGGGGGCTACAGATACGCAGTATTTT. It encodes CASSPGTSGGATDTQYF.